Each of the 18 T cell receptor beta chains below was sequenced from the same sample in a study of cytomegalovirus exposure and HLA in healthy donors. Amplification used 60 Vbeta primers and 13 Jbeta primers. Profiled with immunoSEQ multiplex PCR; TCRdb holds only in-frame clones, not every one. The data show 20,000 to 25,000 clones, with around 77% seen just once and under 8% held by the top ten. The source material was PBMCs. The receptors come from a man aged 60-69 years in good health and CMV-seronegative.

This clone has only a few counts. The rearrangement uses TRBV28 and TRBJ1-2; the match to TRBD1 covers 10 bases. In germline, CDR1 is MDHEN, CDR2 SYDVKM. V lost 4 bases and J lost 4; bases outside the gene matches: 12. The CDR3 has 17 residues. The CDR3 DNA reads TGTGCCAGCAGTTCCCCGGGACAGGGGAGGGATAGCTATGGCTACACCTTC. It yields the protein CASSSPGQGRDSYGYTF.

The rearrangement links TRBV7-9 to TRBJ1-2; a weak D match, TRBD1 (6 bases). CDR1 and CDR2 from the germline V gene are SEHNR and FQNEAQ (reference sequence). Deletions cut 3 bases from V and 0 bases from J, with 17 bases between. The CDR3 is made up of 17 amino acids. The CDR3 region is CASSLGDGTTTNYGYTF. The CDR3 DNA reads TGTGCCAGCAGCTTGGGAGATGGGACAACGACTAACTATGGCTACACCTTC. The variable domain in full, completed from reference TRBV7-9 and TRBJ1-2, reads DTGVSQNPRHKITKRGQNVTFRCDPISEHNRLYWYRQTLGQGPEFLTYFQNEAQLEKSRLLSDRFSAERPKGSFSTLEIQRTEQGDSAMYLCASSLGDGTTTNYGYTFGSGTRLTVV.

This clone turned up a few times. CDR3 residues: CASSSKGLAGYTDTQYF. CDR3 DNA: TGTGCCAGCAGTTCTAAGGGACTAGCGGGATACACAGATACGCAGTATTTT. This chain uses TRBV28 with TRBJ2-3; TRBD2 aligns across 13 bases. CDR3 length equals 17 residues. Germline lookup yields CDR1 MDHEN and CDR2 SYDVKM. V trimming: 4 bases; J trimming: 2 bases; junction bases outside the gene matches: 6. The whole variable domain, filled in from reference TRBV28 and TRBJ2-3, reads DVKVTQSSRYLVKRTGEKVFLECVQDMDHENMFWYRQDPGLGLRLIYFSYDVKMKEKGDIPEGYSVSREKKERFSLILESASTNQTSMYLCASSSKGLAGYTDTQYFGPGTRLTVL.

This clone was observed a handful of times. In DNA form, the CDR3 reads TGTGCCAGCTCACAACGGGACACTGAAGCTTTCTTT. It translates to CASSQRDTEAFF. J is TRBJ1-1 and V is TRBV18; the D is unclear. The CDR3 has 12 amino acids. The V end lost 4 bases, the J end lost 3 bases, and 6 bases lay between the germline ends. From germline, CDR1 is KGHSH and CDR2 LQKENI.

J is TRBJ2-2 and V is TRBV27; 9 nucleotides match TRBD2. This CDR3 is built from 16 residues. Germline V gives CDR1 MNHEY, CDR2 SMNVEV (reference sequence). Trimming took 4 bases from V and 5 from J; bases not matched to a gene: 8. The CDR3 loop is CASSWGSGRGTGELFF. The DNA of the CDR3 is TGTGCCAGCAGTTGGGGTAGCGGGAGAGGTACCGGGGAGCTGTTTTTT.

This clone was detected only once. The chain has TRBV11-3 and TRBJ2-3, with no clear D. Germline V gene lookup returns CDR1 SGHNT and CDR2 YENEEA. This CDR3 has 14 amino acids. Trimming left V 0 bases short and J 2 bases short, with 6 bases between. The CDR3 DNA follows: TGTGCCAGCAGCTTAGAGGCGGACACAGATACGCAGTATTTT. It translates to CASSLEADTDTQYF.

J is TRBJ2-5 and V is TRBV6-1; maybe TRBD1 (5 bases). This CDR3 region has 14 residues. The V end lost 6 bases, the J end lost 4 bases, and 15 bases lay between the germline ends. Germline V CDR1 and CDR2: MNHNS, SASEGT. Written as DNA, the CDR3 is TGTGCCAGCAGCTCAGGGTATGATGGAGAGACCCAGTACTTC. Translation: CASSSGYDGETQYF.

The chain couples TRBV9 to TRBJ2-7, with 10 bases aligning to TRBD2. Trimming took 4 bases from V and 7 from J; bases not matched to a gene: 11. CDR1 SGDLS and CDR2 YYNGEE come from the germline V gene. The CDR3 sequence is 15 residues long. The CDR3 spells CASSPRLAGGFEQYF. The CDR3 nucleotides are TGTGCCAGCAGCCCCCGACTAGCGGGCGGGTTTGAGCAGTACTTC.

This chain uses TRBV19 with TRBJ1-3; D is uncertain. Germline V CDR1 and CDR2: LNHDA, SQIVND (reference sequence). The CDR3 has 15 amino acids. Trimming cost V 5 bases and J 8 bases, with 19 bases left between them. The CDR3 sequence is CASSAEGISRDTIYF. CDR3 in DNA: TGTGCCAGTAGTGCAGAGGGAATCTCACGGGACACCATATATTTT.

The rearrangement links TRBV5-6 to TRBJ1-5; 9 bases fit TRBD1. This CDR3 is built from 16 residues. V dropped 4 bases and J dropped 1; count of bases not matched to a gene: 6. Germline V CDR1 and CDR2: SGHDT, YYEEEE. In DNA form, the CDR3 reads TGTGCCAGCAGCCAAAACAGGGGGCGAAGCAATCAGCCCCAGCATTTT. Encoded protein: CASSQNRGRSNQPQHF.

The chain joins TRBV7-9 to TRBJ1-3, with D unresolved. V lost 1 base and J 4 bases, leaving 5 bases between the germline ends. This CDR3 is built from 13 residues. Germline V gene sequence: CDR1 SEHNR, CDR2 FQNEAQ (reference sequence). The CDR3 region is CASSLDPGNTIYF. In DNA, the CDR3 is TGTGCCAGCAGCTTAGATCCGGGAAACACCATATATTTT.

The chain joins TRBV19 to TRBJ2-1; the match to TRBD1 covers 7 bases. V lost 5 bases to trimming and J lost 5 bases; unmatched junction nucleotides: 9. Germline V gene lookup returns CDR1 LNHDA and CDR2 SQIVND (reference sequence). The CDR3 has 15 amino acids. CDR3 amino acids: CASSADRVENNEQFF. The CDR3 DNA follows: TGTGCCAGTAGTGCCGACAGGGTGGAAAACAATGAGCAGTTCTTC. The whole variable domain, remainder taken from reference TRBV19 and TRBJ2-1, is DGGITQSPKYLFRKEGQNVTLSCEQNLNHDAMYWYRQDPGQGLRLIYYSQIVNDFQKGDIAEGYSVSREKKESFPLTVTSAQKNPTAFYLCASSADRVENNEQFFGPGTRLTVL.

The chain carries TRBV28 and TRBJ1-5; D not resolved. Looked up from germline, CDR1 is MDHEN and CDR2 is SYDVKM. The V end was cut by 5 bases, the J end by 9 bases, with 11 bases between. CDR3 length: 12 amino acids. Here the CDR3 DNA reads TGTGCCAGCAGTACGCTCCGGGGGCCCCAGCATTTT. Protein product: CASSTLRGPQHF.

The chain couples TRBV7-6 to TRBJ2-1, with 7 bases matching TRBD2. The V segment lost 2 bases and the J segment 7 bases; nucleotides outside the gene matches: 8. Germline-derived CDR1 and CDR2 are SGHVS and FNYEAQ. This CDR3 has 15 residues. CDR3 DNA sequence: TGTGCCAGCAGCTTAATTGGCGGGAGCTCAAATGAGCAGTTCTTC. Translated: CASSLIGGSSNEQFF.

V gene TRBV6-5 combines with J gene TRBJ1-1, with D possibly TRBD1 on 5 matching bases. V was trimmed by 3 bases and J by 11 bases, leaving 16 bases between them. There are 13 residues in the CDR3. Germline V gene lookup returns CDR1 MNHEY and CDR2 SVGAGI. The CDR3 loop is CASSYGPRWGAFF. CDR3 nucleotide sequence: TGTGCCAGCAGTTATGGCCCGAGGTGGGGCGCTTTCTTT.

The chain is built from TRBV28 and TRBJ2-6, with D perhaps TRBD1 (5 bases). Germline V gives CDR1 MDHEN, CDR2 SYDVKM. Trimming stripped 6 bases from V and 0 bases from J, with 15 bases between. The CDR3 is 17 amino acids. The CDR3 DNA reads TGTGCCAGCAGCCCCCCTGTCCAGGGCTCTGGGGCCAACGTCCTGACTTTC. It specifies CASSPPVQGSGANVLTF.

This chain uses TRBV2 with TRBJ2-7, with D possibly matching TRBD1 (6 bases). The germline V and J ends were trimmed by 8 bases and 2 bases, with 7 bases remaining between them. The CDR3 is 11 residues long. Germline V gene lookup returns CDR1 SNHLY and CDR2 FYNNEI. The CDR3 reads CASRDTYEQYF. The CDR3 coding sequence is TGTGCCAGCCGGGACACCTACGAGCAGTACTTC.

The genes are TRBV4-1 and TRBJ1-4; D not resolved. Trimming removed 4 bases from V and 0 bases from J, with 15 bases in between. The V gene's germline CDR1 is MGHRA and CDR2 YSYEKL. This CDR3 spans 17 amino acids. Written as DNA, the CDR3 is TGCGCCAGCAGCCCAAGGTACAGCCAAGCAACTAATGAAAAACTGTTTTTT. Translation: CASSPRYSQATNEKLFF.